The 5 T cell receptor beta chains below were found in one sample sequenced in a study of molecular identifiers for immune sequencing clone quantification. A single record per CDR3 protein comes from TCRdb applying MiXCR to the PCR reads. Of 50,000 or so distinct CDR3 sequences in the sample, approximately 25% were seen once. What was sequenced was naive CD8+ T cells from blood, with Jurkat cell RNA spiked in. Subset noted: FACS-sorted CD8+CD4-CCR7+CD45RA+ naive T cells. Receptors originate from a human donor in good health. Some libraries in this study had Jurkat cell RNA spiked in.

Regarding this clonotype: It may be a read error: a sequence one base away is much more abundant. This rearrangement joins TRBV7-9 to TRBJ2-7; D remains ambiguous. The CDR3 consists of 12 residues. V was clipped by 5 bases and J by 2 bases, with 7 bases between them. Germline V lookup: CDR1 SEHNR, CDR2 FQNEAQ (reference sequence). Here the CDR3 reads CASSLHPYEQYF. CDR3 sequence (DNA): TGTGCCAGCAGCCTTCACCCCTACGAGCAGTACTTC.

Comment on this clonotype: Being one base from a much bigger clone, this may be a read error. The chain has TRBV7-9 and TRBJ2-2; D is uncertain. Germline CDR1 and CDR2: SEHNR and FQNEAQ (reference sequence). The CDR3 consists of 13 residues. The DNA for the CDR3 is TGTGCCGGCAGCCCCCGCCACACCGGGGAGCTGTTTTTT. Its protein is CAGSPRHTGELFF.

A word on this clonotype: At one of its ends the junction is not consistent with the germline gene, which may arise from a read error. The J gene is TRBJ1-3, the V gene TRBV5-3, with D perhaps matching TRBD1 (6 bases). TRBV5-3 is an open reading frame whose function is uncertain. This CDR3 has 16 amino acids. CDR3 DNA: TGTGCCAGCAGCTCTTCGGGACACTTCTCTGGAAACACCATATATTTT. As protein: CASSSSGHFSGNTIYF.

This chain uses TRBV20-1 with TRBJ2-7, with D hard to call. Trimming stripped 2 bases from V and 9 bases from J, with 23 bases between. There are 15 residues in the CDR3. CDR1 is DFQATT, CDR2 SNEGSKA, per germline (reference sequence). CDR3 loop: CSARPTRLLELSQYF. CDR3 DNA sequence: TGCAGTGCTAGACCCACCAGGCTTTTGGAACTTTCGCAGTACTTC.

This clonotype was counted ten times or more. CDR3 sequence (DNA): TGCAGCGCAGGAAGGGGGGAGGCTGAAGCTTTCTTT. Translation gives CSAGRGEAEAFF. V gene TRBV29-1 combines with J gene TRBJ1-1; D is perhaps TRBD1 (6 bases). The V gene's germline CDR1 is SQVTM and CDR2 ANQGSEA. V shed 7 bases and J shed 6 bases, with 15 bases lying between them. This CDR3 has 12 residues. The full variable domain, completed using reference TRBV29-1 and TRBJ1-1, is SAVISQKPSRDICQRGTSLTIQCQVDSQVTMMFWYRQQPGQSLTLIATANQGSEATYESGFVIDKFPISRPNLTFSTLTVSNMSPEDSSIYLCSAGRGEAEAFFGQGTRLTVV.